Following are 30 T cell receptor beta chains from one sample sequenced in a study of T cells expressing NK-cell markers. TCRdb processed the 5' RACE reads again and assigns one entry to each CDR3 protein, with no DNA. This sample's table has roughly 430,000 distinct CDR3 sequences. Sequencing was done on a sample of blood T cells: a sorted CD56 or NKG2C T cell subset, CD4+ or CD8+ T cells, or bulk PBMC T cells (not recorded which). These receptors all come from a woman between 18 and 75 years old in good health.

The genes are TRBV6-1 and TRBJ1-1; TCRdb's D call, TRBD1, is unchecked because there is no DNA. CDR3 size: 15 residues. Germline V gene lookup returns CDR1 MNHNS and CDR2 SASEGT. The CDR3 region is CASTQPGDPNTEAFF.

CDR3 in amino acids: CAWSVFSPNEQFF. J is TRBJ2-1 and V is TRBV30. From germline, CDR1 is GTSNPN and CDR2 SVGIG (reference sequence). The CDR3 loop spans 13 amino acids.

The V and J genes are TRBV27 and TRBJ1-1; TCRdb indicates TRBD1, and absent DNA this call remains unverified. CDR1 MNHEY and CDR2 SMNVEV come from the germline V gene (reference sequence). The CDR3 runs to 13 residues. This CDR3 reads CAVNPGTPHGAFF.

The gene calls are TRBV24-1 and TRBJ1-1. CDR1 is KGHDR, CDR2 SFDVKD, per germline. This CDR3 spans 13 amino acids. The CDR3 sequence is CATRSSDYTEAFF.

The genes are TRBV3-1 and TRBJ2-1; TCRdb gives TRBD2 as the D gene, but with no DNA this cannot be confirmed. Germline V gene lookup returns CDR1 LGHDT and CDR2 YNNKEL (reference sequence). The CDR3 has 15 amino acids. CDR3 amino acids: CASSPEAGGPGEQFF.

The chain employs TRBV10-3 and TRBJ1-5. This CDR3 comprises 14 residues. The germline V gene has CDR1 ENHRY and CDR2 SYGVKD. This chain's CDR3 is CAISPGGDVKPQHF.

The V call is TRBV12-3 or TRBV12-4, the J call TRBJ2-7; TCRdb calls TRBD1, which cannot be checked without DNA. This CDR3 comprises 12 residues. The CDR3 here is CASSPGWVEQYF.

This chain uses TRBV7-3 with TRBJ2-1. The germline V gene encodes CDR1 SGHTA and CDR2 FQGTGA. The CDR3 totals 14 residues. CDR3 loop: CASSLLTRSNEQFF.

The chain recombines TRBV7-2 with TRBJ1-5; the TRBD1 assignment by TCRdb is unverifiable without DNA. The length of the CDR3 is 14 residues. CDR1 SGHTA and CDR2 FQGNSA come from the germline V gene. CDR3 sequence: CASSSDSGNQPQHF.

V usage is TRBV4-1 and J usage is TRBJ1-1; lacking DNA, the TRBD1 call made by TCRdb goes unchecked. From germline, CDR1 is MGHRA and CDR2 YSYEKL. The CDR3 has 21 residues. The CDR3 loop is CASSQDLSTTGTGGIVDEAFF.

The chain carries TRBV20-1 and TRBJ1-2. Per germline, CDR1 DFQATT and CDR2 SNEGSKA (reference sequence). This CDR3 is 12 amino acids long. CDR3 sequence: CSAPDDFYGYTF.

J is TRBJ2-3 and V is TRBV6-5. Germline values: CDR1 MNHEY, CDR2 SVGAGI. The CDR3 has 12 residues. The CDR3 loop reads CASIGVGYTQYF.

The chain uses TRBV5-1 and TRBJ1-1; TCRdb names TRBD1, which stays unverified in the absence of DNA. This CDR3 spans 14 amino acids. Per germline, CDR1 SGHRS and CDR2 YFSETQ. CDR3 region: CASSLMDRNTEAFF.

V is TRBV5-1 and J is TRBJ1-4. CDR3 length equals 13 residues. Germline values: CDR1 SGHRS, CDR2 YFSETQ. This chain's CDR3 is CASSSSGNEKLFF.

The V and J genes are TRBV24-1 and TRBJ1-5. The CDR3 sequence is 13 residues long. Germline values: CDR1 KGHDR, CDR2 SFDVKD. The CDR3 sequence is CATQLSSNQPQHF.

V is TRBV12-3 or TRBV12-4 and J is TRBJ2-1. There are 13 residues in the CDR3. The CDR3 loop reads CATRDQGWNEQFF.

The V gene is TRBV21-1, the J gene TRBJ1-5; TCRdb names TRBD1, which stays unverified in the absence of DNA. TRBV21-1 is described as a pseudogene. This CDR3 has 14 residues. The CDR3 loop is CASSKPTGGQPQHF.

The rearrangement links TRBV18 to TRBJ1-1; TCRdb names TRBD1, which stays unverified in the absence of DNA. The CDR3 totals 15 residues. Germline V gene sequence: CDR1 KGHSH, CDR2 LQKENI. CDR3 amino acids: CASSPDGTAHIKAFF.

The chain joins TRBV20-1 to TRBJ2-2. The CDR3 has 13 amino acids. The germline gives CDR1 DFQATT, CDR2 SNEGSKA (reference sequence). CDR3 loop: CSARGRNTGELFF.

This CDR3 is CSARASGIPNEQFF. This chain uses TRBV20-1 with TRBJ2-1; the D call from TCRdb, TRBD2, cannot be confirmed without DNA. Germline V CDR1 and CDR2: DFQATT, SNEGSKA (reference sequence). There are 14 residues in the CDR3.

The chain carries TRBV20-1 and TRBJ1-1. In germline, CDR1 is DFQATT, CDR2 SNEGSKA (reference sequence). The CDR3 sequence is 14 residues long. The CDR3 sequence is CSAIPEVLDPEAFF.

The chain joins TRBV7-9 to TRBJ2-3; the D call of TRBD1 rests on TCRdb alone, since no DNA is present to check it. CDR1 is SEHNR, CDR2 FQNEAQ, per germline (reference sequence). This CDR3 has 15 amino acids. This chain's CDR3 is CASSLDGGPTDTQYF.

V and J are TRBV11-2 and TRBJ1-2; the TCRdb call, TRBD1, lacks DNA for checking. CDR1 is SGHAT and CDR2 is FQNNGV in the germline V gene. The CDR3 is made up of 14 amino acids. The chain's CDR3 is CASSLSGLTPGYTF.

This chain joins TRBV6-5 and TRBJ1-6; TCRdb names TRBD1, which stays unverified in the absence of DNA. Germline CDR1 MNHEY, CDR2 SVGAGI. The CDR3 has 15 amino acids. The CDR3 spells CASSYHRTGSSPLHF.

The chain couples TRBV5-6 to TRBJ2-7; TCRdb's D call of TRBD1 is untestable without DNA. This CDR3 comprises 14 residues. Germline V gives CDR1 SGHDT, CDR2 YYEEEE. The CDR3 protein is CASSSLDRVHEQYF.

This chain links TRBV5-1 with TRBJ2-1; TCRdb's D call, TRBD2, is unchecked because there is no DNA. The CDR3 is 15 residues long. CDR1 and CDR2 from the germline V gene are SGHRS and YFSETQ. CDR3 sequence: CASSTVTGSYNEQFF.

The chain is built from TRBV5-1 and TRBJ2-1; there is no DNA to check the TCRdb D call of TRBD1. Germline loops: CDR1 SGHRS, CDR2 YFSETQ. The CDR3 sequence is 14 residues long. The CDR3 is CASSLSPGGNEQFF.

V gene TRBV28 combines with J gene TRBJ2-3; TCRdb selects TRBD2, and the lack of DNA leaves this call unchecked. Looked up from germline, CDR1 is MDHEN and CDR2 is SYDVKM. The CDR3 is made up of 16 amino acids. The CDR3 sequence is CASSPPIRGGPDTQYF.

The V call is TRBV11-2, the J call TRBJ2-1; TCRdb's D call of TRBD1 is untestable without DNA. This CDR3 has 16 residues. Germline V gives CDR1 SGHAT, CDR2 FQNNGV. CDR3 sequence reads: CASSLRIGGSSHEQFF.

The chain combines TRBV6-2 or TRBV6-3 with TRBJ2-5; the D call from TCRdb, TRBD2, cannot be confirmed without DNA. Looked up from germline, CDR1 is MNHEY and CDR2 is SVGEGT. The CDR3 has 17 residues. The CDR3 loop reads CASSYWSASGVQETQYF.